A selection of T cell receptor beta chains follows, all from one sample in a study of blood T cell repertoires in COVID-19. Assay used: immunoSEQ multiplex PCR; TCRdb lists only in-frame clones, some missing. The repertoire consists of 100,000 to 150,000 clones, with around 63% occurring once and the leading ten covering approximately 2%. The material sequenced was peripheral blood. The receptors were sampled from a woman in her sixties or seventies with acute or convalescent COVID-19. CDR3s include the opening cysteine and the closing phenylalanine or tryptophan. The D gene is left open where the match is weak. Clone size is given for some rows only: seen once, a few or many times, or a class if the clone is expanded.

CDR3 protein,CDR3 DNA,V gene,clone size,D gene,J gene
CASSQGQSFSGANVLTF,TGTGCCAGCAGCCAAGGACAGTCTTTTTCTGGGGCCAACGTCCTGACTTTC,TRBV11-2,-,-,TRBJ2-6
CAIRSRTSGYEQYF,TGTGCCATCAGATCCCGGACTAGCGGATACGAGCAGTACTTC,TRBV10-3,-,TRBD2,TRBJ2-7
CATSREAGGHHETQYF,TGTGCCACCAGCAGGGAAGCGGGGGGGCACCATGAGACCCAGTACTTC,TRBV15,-,TRBD2,TRBJ2-5
CASSLDRVQPQHF,TGTGCCAGCAGCTTGGACAGGGTTCAGCCCCAGCATTTT,TRBV5-5,-,-,TRBJ1-5
CASSGWTANTGELFF,TGTGCCAGCAGCGGCTGGACAGCGAACACCGGGGAGCTGTTTTTT,TRBV5-5,-,-,TRBJ2-2
CASRTGGTAYEQYF,TGCGCCAGTCGAACAGGGGGCACAGCCTACGAGCAGTACTTC,TRBV5-1,-,TRBD1,TRBJ2-7
CAWNLQALKDEQYF,TGTGCCTGGAACCTACAGGCCCTTAAGGACGAGCAGTACTTC,TRBV30,-,-,TRBJ2-7
CASSQVAGDSEQYF,TGCGCCAGCAGCCAAGTAGCGGGAGATTCCGAGCAGTACTTC,TRBV4-1,-,TRBD2,TRBJ2-7
CAISPSTGGATNEKLFF,TGTGCCATCAGTCCCTCGACAGGGGGAGCAACTAATGAAAAACTGTTTTTT,TRBV10-3,-,TRBD1,TRBJ1-4
CASSQGRSSYNEQFF,TGTGCCAGCAGCCAAGGTAGGAGCTCCTACAATGAGCAGTTCTTC,TRBV3-1/TRBV3-2,-,-,TRBJ2-1
CASSAGLGLHNEQFF,TGTGCCAGCAGCGCCGGACTGGGACTTCACAATGAGCAGTTCTTC,TRBV21-1,-,-,TRBJ2-1
CASSRREEGETQYF,TGTGCCAGCAGCCGACGGGAGGAGGGGGAGACCCAGTACTTC,TRBV7-9,-,TRBD2,TRBJ2-5
CASSPGGWGTDTQYF,TGTGCCAGCAGCCCGGGGGGTTGGGGCACAGATACGCAGTATTTT,TRBV7-6,-,TRBD2,TRBJ2-3
CAWSDTGIYGYTF,TGTGCCTGGAGTGATACAGGGATTTATGGCTACACCTTC,TRBV30,few,-,TRBJ1-2
CASSPSTGLNEKLFF,TGTGCCAGCAGCCCGTCGACAGGGCTTAATGAAAAACTGTTTTTT,TRBV7-9,few,TRBD1,TRBJ1-4
CASTSRPTGDGAYNEQFF,TGTGCCAGCACTTCAAGACCGACAGGGGATGGGGCATACAATGAGCAGTTCTTC,TRBV5-5,-,TRBD1,TRBJ2-1
CASSNDRADSPLHF,TGTGCCAGCAGCAATGACAGGGCAGATTCACCCCTCCACTTT,TRBV9,-,TRBD1,TRBJ1-6
CASSFGSYGYTF,TGTGCCAGCAGTTTCGGGTCCTATGGCTACACCTTC,TRBV28,-,-,TRBJ1-2
CASSLIRGEQFF,TGTGCCAGCAGTTTGATCCGGGGTGAGCAGTTCTTC,TRBV27,-,-,TRBJ2-1
CASSLWTGYTEAFF,TGCGCCAGCAGCTTATGGACAGGGTATACTGAAGCTTTCTTT,TRBV5-1,few,TRBD1,TRBJ1-1
CASSYSLSTEAFF,TGTGCCAGCAGTTACTCGTTGTCAACTGAAGCTTTCTTT,TRBV6-5,few,-,TRBJ1-1
CASSYGDRSTDTQYF,TGTGCCAGCAGTTACGGGGACAGGAGCACAGATACGCAGTATTTT,TRBV6-5,-,TRBD1,TRBJ2-3
CASSKKKGQGDTEAFF,TGTGCCAGCAGCAAAAAAAAAGGACAGGGGGACACTGAAGCTTTCTTT,TRBV21-1,few,-,TRBJ1-1
CASSQGIRPLAGGTGELFF,TGCGCCAGCAGCCAAGGGATTCGGCCGTTAGCGGGGGGAACCGGGGAGCTGTTTTTT,TRBV4-1,-,TRBD2,TRBJ2-2
CASTGGGLHEQYF,TGTGCCAGCACCGGGGGGGGCTTACACGAGCAGTACTTC,TRBV10-3,once,TRBD2,TRBJ2-7
CASSDIAYNEQFF,TGTGCCAGCAGTGATATCGCCTACAATGAGCAGTTCTTC,TRBV6-1,-,-,TRBJ2-1
CASMAGTTEAFF,TGTGCCAGCATGGCGGGGACCACTGAAGCTTTCTTT,TRBV2,few,-,TRBJ1-1
CAWNLAGAVYEQYF,TGTGCCTGGAATCTAGCGGGAGCGGTCTACGAGCAGTACTTC,TRBV30,-,TRBD2,TRBJ2-7
CARLRDRVFREKLFF,TGTGCCAGACTCCGGGACAGGGTGTTTCGTGAAAAACTGTTTTTT,TRBV19,-,TRBD1,TRBJ1-4
CASSVTTGVGTQYF,TGTGCCAGCAGCGTTACGACCGGGGTCGGGACCCAGTACTTC,TRBV11-2,-,-,TRBJ2-5
CASSVGSDVLWETQYF,TGTGCCAGCAGCGTAGGAAGCGACGTCCTTTGGGAGACCCAGTACTTC,TRBV9,-,-,TRBJ2-5
CASSSPRQGANTEAFF,TGTGCCAGCAGCTCTCCCCGACAGGGGGCGAACACTGAAGCTTTCTTT,TRBV7-6,-,TRBD1,TRBJ1-1
CASSLSITGTEQYF,TGTGCCAGCAGCCTATCCATCACAGGGACCGAGCAGTACTTC,TRBV7-9,-,-,TRBJ2-7
CASSMQSHTGELFF,TGTGCCAGTAGTATGCAGTCTCACACCGGGGAGCTGTTTTTT,TRBV19,-,-,TRBJ2-2
CASSPPFEEADGNTIYF,TGTGCCAGCAGCCCACCCTTCGAGGAGGCTGATGGAAACACCATATATTTT,TRBV9,-,-,TRBJ1-3
CASSPSGPITRQYF,TGTGCCAGCAGTCCTTCAGGGCCCATAACGCGGCAGTACTTC,TRBV5-6,-,-,TRBJ2-7
CASSYSGTLSSYEQYF,TGTGCCAGCAGTTACTCAGGGACTCTAAGCTCCTACGAGCAGTACTTC,TRBV6-5,-,-,TRBJ2-7
CASSNLDREDQETQYF,TGTGCCAGCAGTAATTTGGACAGGGAAGATCAAGAGACCCAGTACTTC,TRBV2,once,TRBD1,TRBJ2-5
CASSFGIRGEQFF,TGCGCCAGCAGCTTCGGGATCAGGGGTGAGCAGTTCTTC,TRBV5-1,few,-,TRBJ2-1
CASSLQVNTEAFF,TGTGCCAGCAGTTTGCAGGTGAACACTGAAGCTTTCTTT,TRBV28,-,-,TRBJ1-1
CASSPGQTSYEQYF,TGTGCCAGCAGCCCGGGACAGACTTCTTACGAGCAGTACTTC,TRBV9,-,TRBD1,TRBJ2-7
CASSPGLAGTYEQYF,TGTGCCAGCAGTCCGGGGCTAGCGGGAACCTACGAGCAGTACTTC,TRBV6-5,-,TRBD2,TRBJ2-7